These 5 T cell receptor beta chains share one sample of origin, sequenced in a study of blood T cell repertoires in COVID-19. Here immunoSEQ multiplex PCR was the method, and the copy in TCRdb shows in-frame clones only, minus some. The sample records about 220,000 clones, 83% being singletons. Sequenced material: PBMCs or T cells enriched from blood (not recorded which). These receptor sequences come from a middle-aged woman who had been exposed to COVID-19.

This clone has a handful of counts. The V and J genes are TRBV30 and TRBJ2-1; 7 nucleotides align to TRBD1. There are 13 residues in the CDR3. Trimming removed 2 bases from V and 5 bases from J; junction bases left unmatched: 3. Germline V gene data show CDR1 as GTSNPN and CDR2 as SVGIG (reference sequence). CDR3 sequence (DNA): TGTGCCTGGAGTAGGGGGCGAGACAATGAGCAGTTCTTC. This gives the protein CAWSRGRDNEQFF. Supplemented by reference TRBV30 and TRBJ2-1, the full variable domain reads SQTIHQWPATLVQPVGSPLSLECTVEGTSNPNLYWYRQAAGRGLQLLFYSVGIGQISSEVPQNLSASRPQDRQFILSSKKLLLSDSGFYLCAWSRGRDNEQFFGPGTRLTVL.

The chain uses TRBV5-1 and TRBJ1-1, with D perhaps TRBD1 (5 bases). The CDR3 spans 17 residues. Trimming took off 3 bases at V and 0 bases at J, with 18 bases between the two ends. Germline values: CDR1 SGHRS, CDR2 YFSETQ. The CDR3 bases are TGCGCCAGCAGCTCGGGAGGAGGGGTGGGGATGAACACTGAAGCTTTCTTT. Residues: CASSSGGGVGMNTEAFF.

The V call is TRBV7-2, the J call TRBJ1-4; 8 bases match TRBD1. This CDR3 comprises 15 residues. Looked up from germline, CDR1 is SGHTA and CDR2 is FQGNSA. The J segment lost 6 bases and the V segment lost 4 bases, leaving 7 bases of the junction unmatched. The CDR3 sequence: CASSSQDRVHEKLFF. CDR3 DNA sequence: TGTGCCAGCAGCTCCCAGGACAGGGTCCATGAAAAACTGTTTTTT.

The chain is built from TRBV5-1 and TRBJ1-5, with TRBD1 as a possible D gene (5 bases). Germline V gene data show CDR1 as SGHRS and CDR2 as YFSETQ. V dropped 4 bases and J dropped 3 bases, with 14 bases sitting between them. The CDR3 extends over 15 amino acids. CDR3 sequence reads: CASSPTPGLNQPQHF. CDR3 bases: TGCGCCAGCAGCCCGACGCCGGGACTCAATCAGCCCCAGCATTTT.

The gene calls are TRBV5-1 and TRBJ1-2; D possibly corresponds to TRBD1 (6 bases). The germline V gene encodes CDR1 SGHRS and CDR2 YFSETQ. The CDR3 totals 16 residues. V shed 4 bases and J shed 2 bases, with 18 bases lying between them. The CDR3 bases are TGCGCCAGCAGCATTGTGGTCCCTGGACAGAACTATGGCTACACCTTC. Its translation: CASSIVVPGQNYGYTF.